The clone carrying this TCR beta chain has a count of ten or more. The antigen is undetermined. These data are taken from a study of T cell repertoires in cytomegalovirus infection. At the level of the study: Both a matching HLA type and CMV infection were indicated by public TCR beta signatures.

Trimming stripped 1 base from V and 5 bases from J, with 14 bases between. CDR3 length: 16 residues. The germline CDR1 and CDR2 sequences are MNHNS and SASEGT. TCRdb used MiXCR to reprocess the reads, holding one entry per CDR3 protein. The table shows around 440,000 distinct CDR3 sequences, with about 11% occurring only once. Study conclusions and caveats: The cumulative frequency of public TCR beta families identified carriers of CMV plus the relevant HLA. What dominated the ex vivo response were HLA-C-restricted CMV-specific TCR beta clonotypes.

This TCR came from a human donor in good health (CMV status not recorded). Some clones in this sample may be carry-over from other donors' samples. V is TRBV6-1 and J is TRBJ1-4; D may be TRBD1 (6 bases). The sequenced material came from PBMCs. CDR3 sequence (DNA): TGTGCCAGCAGTGAAGACAGGGTGCTTTCCAATGAAAAACTGTTTTTT. Its protein is CASSEDRVLSNEKLFF.